This TCR beta chain was recovered during a study of cytomegalovirus exposure and HLA in healthy donors. About this clone itself: What it binds is unknown.

PCR amplification relied on 60 Vbeta primers (plus 13 Jbeta primers). The data were produced by immunoSEQ multiplex PCR, yet TCRdb's version contains in-frame clones alone and is incomplete. The sample holds approximately 79,000 clones. The CDR3 runs to 14 residues. Germline V lookup: CDR1 WNHNN, CDR2 SYGVQD (reference sequence). V lost 4 bases to trimming and J lost 5 bases, with 14 bases between them. Study-wide results and caveats: One later analysis reportedly identified an Asian-associated ancestry cluster that showed fewer N-insertions than the approximately 700-donor mean. As confirmed in vitro, a few CMV-associated chains were specific for CMV antigens.

Sequenced: PBMCs. V usage is TRBV10-1 and J usage is TRBJ1-1; D is undetermined. The receptor comes from a man aged 35 to 55 in good health and CMV-seronegative. CDR3 sequence reads: CASSAFVGRTEAFF. The CDR3 DNA follows: TGCGCCAGCAGTGCTTTCGTTGGGAGAACTGAAGCTTTCTTT.